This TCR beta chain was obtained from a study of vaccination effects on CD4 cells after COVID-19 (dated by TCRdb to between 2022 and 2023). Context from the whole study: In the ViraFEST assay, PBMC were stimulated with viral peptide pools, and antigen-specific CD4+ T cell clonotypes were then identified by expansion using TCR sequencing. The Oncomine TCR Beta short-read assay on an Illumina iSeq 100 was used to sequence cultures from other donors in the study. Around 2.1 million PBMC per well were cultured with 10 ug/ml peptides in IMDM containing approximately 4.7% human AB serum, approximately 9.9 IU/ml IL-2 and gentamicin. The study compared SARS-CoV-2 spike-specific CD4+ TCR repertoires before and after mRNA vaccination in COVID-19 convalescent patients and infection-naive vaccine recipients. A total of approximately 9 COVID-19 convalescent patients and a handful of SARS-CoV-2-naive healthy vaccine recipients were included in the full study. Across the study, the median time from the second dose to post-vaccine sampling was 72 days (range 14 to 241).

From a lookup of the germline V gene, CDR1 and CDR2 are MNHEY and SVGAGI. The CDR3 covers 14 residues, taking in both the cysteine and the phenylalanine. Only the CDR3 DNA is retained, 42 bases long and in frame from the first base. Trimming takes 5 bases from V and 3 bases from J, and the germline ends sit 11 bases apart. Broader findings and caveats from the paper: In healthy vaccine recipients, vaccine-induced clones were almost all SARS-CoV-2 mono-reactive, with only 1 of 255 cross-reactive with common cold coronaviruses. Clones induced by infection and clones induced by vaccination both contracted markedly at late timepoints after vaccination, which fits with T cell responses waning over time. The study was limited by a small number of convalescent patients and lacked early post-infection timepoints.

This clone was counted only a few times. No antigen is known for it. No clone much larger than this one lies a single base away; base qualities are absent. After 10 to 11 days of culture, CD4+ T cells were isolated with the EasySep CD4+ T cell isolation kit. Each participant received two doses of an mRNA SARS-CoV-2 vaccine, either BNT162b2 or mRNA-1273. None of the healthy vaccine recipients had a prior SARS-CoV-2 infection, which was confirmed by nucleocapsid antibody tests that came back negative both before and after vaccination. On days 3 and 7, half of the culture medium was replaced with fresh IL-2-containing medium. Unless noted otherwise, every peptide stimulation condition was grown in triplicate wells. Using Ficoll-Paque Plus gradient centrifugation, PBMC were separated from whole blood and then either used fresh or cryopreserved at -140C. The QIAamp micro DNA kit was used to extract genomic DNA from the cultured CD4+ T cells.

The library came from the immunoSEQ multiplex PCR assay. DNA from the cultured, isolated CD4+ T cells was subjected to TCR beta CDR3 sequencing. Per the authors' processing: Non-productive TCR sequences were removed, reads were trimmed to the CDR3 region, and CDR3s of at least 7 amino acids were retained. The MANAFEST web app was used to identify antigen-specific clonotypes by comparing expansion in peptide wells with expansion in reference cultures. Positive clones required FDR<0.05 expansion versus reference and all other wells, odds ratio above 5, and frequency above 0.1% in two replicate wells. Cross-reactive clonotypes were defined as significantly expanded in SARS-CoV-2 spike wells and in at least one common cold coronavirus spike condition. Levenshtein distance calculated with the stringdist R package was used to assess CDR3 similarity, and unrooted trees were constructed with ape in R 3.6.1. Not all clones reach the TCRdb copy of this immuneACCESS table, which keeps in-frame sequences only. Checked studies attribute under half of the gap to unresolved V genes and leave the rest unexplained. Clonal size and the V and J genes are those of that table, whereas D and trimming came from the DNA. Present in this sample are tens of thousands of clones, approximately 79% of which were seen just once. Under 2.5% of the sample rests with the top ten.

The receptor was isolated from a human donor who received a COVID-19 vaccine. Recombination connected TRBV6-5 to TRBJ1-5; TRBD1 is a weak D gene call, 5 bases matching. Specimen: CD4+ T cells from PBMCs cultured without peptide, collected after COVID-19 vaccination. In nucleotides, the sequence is TGTGCCAGCAGTCGACAGCCCGACAATCAGCCCCAGCATTTT. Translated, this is CASSRQPDNQPQHF.